One T cell receptor (beta chain) is described in this entry. Antigen specificity is unknown. The record originates from a study of metastatic and nonmetastatic thyroid tumors. Study in general: Across blood and tumor or nodule tissue, repertoires from malignant and benign thyroid patients were compared with one another. Whole-study results and caveats: Compared with benign nodules, malignant thyroid tumors were reported to have significantly higher TCR beta diversity in both blood and tumor.

Original processing notes: The study built a papillary thyroid cancer distant-metastasis classifier from CDR3 differences across clinicopathological groups. TCRdb re-processed the PCR reads through MiXCR. What appears here as the V and J calls and clone size reflects TCRdb's work, not the paper's. Here the sample spans approximately 30,000 clones, 16% being singletons. All patients reached thyroid surgery having received no treatment beforehand. V lost 5 bases to trimming and J lost 10 bases, with 22 bases between them. The germline V gene has CDR1 KGHDR and CDR2 SFDVKD. The CDR3 extends over 16 amino acids.

The rearrangement joins TRBV24-1 to TRBJ2-2; D possibly corresponds to TRBD1 (6 bases). The sequenced sample consisted of blood. This clonotype was obtained from a male donor with papillary thyroid cancer or a benign thyroid nodule (not recorded which). Some clones in this sample may be carry-over from other donors' samples. CDR3 sequence: CATSAGTWGLAVELFF. The CDR3 DNA sequence: TGTGCCACCAGTGCGGGGACATGGGGCTTGGCCGTGGAGCTGTTTTTT.